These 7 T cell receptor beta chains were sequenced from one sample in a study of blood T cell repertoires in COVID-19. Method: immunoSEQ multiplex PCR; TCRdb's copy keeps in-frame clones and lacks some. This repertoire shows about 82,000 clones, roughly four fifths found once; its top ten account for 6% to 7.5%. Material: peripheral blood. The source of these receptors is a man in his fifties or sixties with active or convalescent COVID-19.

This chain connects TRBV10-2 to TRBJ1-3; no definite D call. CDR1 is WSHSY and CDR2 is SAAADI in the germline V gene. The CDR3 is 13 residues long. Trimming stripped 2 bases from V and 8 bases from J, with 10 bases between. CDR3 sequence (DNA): TGCGCCAGCAGTGAGCAGGCCGGGGACACCATATATTTT. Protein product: CASSEQAGDTIYF.

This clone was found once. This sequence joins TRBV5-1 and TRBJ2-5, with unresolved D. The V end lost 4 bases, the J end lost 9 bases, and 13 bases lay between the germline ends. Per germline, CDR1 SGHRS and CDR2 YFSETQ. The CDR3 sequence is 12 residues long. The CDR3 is CASSNSGRSQYF. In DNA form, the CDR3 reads TGCGCCAGCAGCAACTCCGGTCGGTCCCAGTACTTC.

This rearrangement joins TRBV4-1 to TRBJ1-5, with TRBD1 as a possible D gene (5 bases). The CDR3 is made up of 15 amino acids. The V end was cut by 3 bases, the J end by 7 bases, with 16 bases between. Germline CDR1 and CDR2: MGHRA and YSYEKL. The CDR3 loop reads CASSHVGRGIQPQHF. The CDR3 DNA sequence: TGCGCCAGCAGCCATGTTGGGAGGGGCATCCAGCCCCAGCATTTT.

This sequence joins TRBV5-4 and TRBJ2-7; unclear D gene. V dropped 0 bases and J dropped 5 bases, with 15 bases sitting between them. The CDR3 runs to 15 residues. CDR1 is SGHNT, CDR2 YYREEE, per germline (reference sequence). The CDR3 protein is CASSLAAAALDEQYF. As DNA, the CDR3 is TGTGCCAGCAGCTTGGCGGCGGCCGCATTGGACGAGCAGTACTTC.

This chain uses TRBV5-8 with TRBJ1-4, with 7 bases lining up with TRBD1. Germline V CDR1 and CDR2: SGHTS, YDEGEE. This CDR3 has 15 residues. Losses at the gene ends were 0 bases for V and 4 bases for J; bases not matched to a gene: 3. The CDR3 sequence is CASSLEGGSNEKLFF. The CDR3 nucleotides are TGTGCCAGCAGCTTGGAAGGGGGCAGTAATGAAAAACTGTTTTTT. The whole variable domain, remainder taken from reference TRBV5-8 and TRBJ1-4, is EAGVTQSPTHLIKTRGQQATLRCSPISGHTSVYWYQQALGLGLQFLLWYDEGEERNRGNFPPRFSGRQFPNYSSELNVNALELEDSALYLCASSLEGGSNEKLFFGSGTQLSVL.

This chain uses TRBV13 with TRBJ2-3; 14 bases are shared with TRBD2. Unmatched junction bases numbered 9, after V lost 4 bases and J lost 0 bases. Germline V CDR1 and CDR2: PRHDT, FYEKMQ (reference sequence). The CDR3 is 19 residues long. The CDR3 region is CASSSGTSGGRYSTDTQYF. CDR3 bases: TGTGCCAGCAGCTCCGGGACTAGCGGGGGACGTTATAGCACAGATACGCAGTATTTT.

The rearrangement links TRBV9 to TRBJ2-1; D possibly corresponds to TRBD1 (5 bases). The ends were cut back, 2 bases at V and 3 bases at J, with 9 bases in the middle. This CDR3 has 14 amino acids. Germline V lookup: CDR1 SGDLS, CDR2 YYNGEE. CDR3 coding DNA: TGTGCCAGCAGCGTGACAGCTCTCTACAATGAGCAGTTCTTC. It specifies CASSVTALYNEQFF.